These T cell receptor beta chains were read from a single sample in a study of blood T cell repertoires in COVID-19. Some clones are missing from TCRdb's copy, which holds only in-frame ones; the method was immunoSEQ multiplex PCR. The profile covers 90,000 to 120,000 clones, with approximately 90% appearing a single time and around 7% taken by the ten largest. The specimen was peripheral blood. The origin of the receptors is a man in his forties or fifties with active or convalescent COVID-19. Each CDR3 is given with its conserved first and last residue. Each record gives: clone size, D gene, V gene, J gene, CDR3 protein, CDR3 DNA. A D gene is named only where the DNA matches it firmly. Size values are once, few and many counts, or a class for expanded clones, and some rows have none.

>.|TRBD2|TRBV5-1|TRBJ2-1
CASSPTSGRAGNEQFF
TGCGCCAGCAGCCCAACTAGCGGGAGGGCCGGAAATGAGCAGTTCTTC
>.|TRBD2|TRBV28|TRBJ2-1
CASSLLRPSGRGNEQFF
TGTGCCAGCAGTTTACTCCGACCTAGCGGGAGGGGGAATGAGCAGTTCTTC
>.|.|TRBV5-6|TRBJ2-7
CASSLWHSWQYF
TGTGCCAGCAGCTTGTGGCATTCGTGGCAGTACTTC
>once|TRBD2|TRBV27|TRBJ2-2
CATAILAGGTGELFF
TGTGCCACTGCGATTCTAGCGGGTGGCACCGGGGAGCTGTTTTTT
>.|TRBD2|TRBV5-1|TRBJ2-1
CASKPSGTSVNEQFF
TGCGCCAGCAAGCCGTCAGGGACTAGCGTCAATGAGCAGTTCTTC
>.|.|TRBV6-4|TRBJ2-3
CASAPGMGATDTQYF
TGTGCCAGTGCCCCTGGGATGGGGGCGACAGATACGCAGTATTTT
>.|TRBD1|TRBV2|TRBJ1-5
CASRGTGGSNQPQHF
TGTGCCAGCAGGGGGACAGGGGGCTCAAATCAGCCCCAGCATTTT
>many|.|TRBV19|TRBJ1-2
CASTSGLANYGYTF
TGTGCCAGTACCTCAGGGCTAGCTAACTATGGCTACACCTTC
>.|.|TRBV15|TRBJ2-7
CATSRDWGHEQYF
TGTGCCACCAGCAGAGATTGGGGGCACGAGCAGTACTTC
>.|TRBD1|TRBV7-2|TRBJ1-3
CASSLGDRAGPTIYF
TGTGCCAGCAGCTTAGGGGACAGGGCTGGACCCACCATATATTTT
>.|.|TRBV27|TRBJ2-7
CASSLGPNSYEQYF
TGTGCCAGCAGTTTAGGGCCCAACTCCTACGAGCAGTACTTC
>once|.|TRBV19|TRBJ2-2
CATAVTGELFF
TGTGCCACGGCGGTTACCGGGGAGCTGTTTTTT
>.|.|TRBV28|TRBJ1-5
CASSPEVNQPQHF
TGTGCCAGCAGTCCCGAGGTCAATCAGCCCCAGCATTTT
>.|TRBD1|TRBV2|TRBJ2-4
CASSEASGTVAKNIQYF
TGTGCCAGCAGTGAAGCGTCCGGGACAGTAGCCAAAAACATTCAGTACTTC
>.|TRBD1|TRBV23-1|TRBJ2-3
CASSQHRDRDGTDTQYF
TGCGCCAGCAGTCAACACCGGGACAGGGATGGTACAGATACGCAGTATTTT
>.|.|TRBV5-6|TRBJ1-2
CASSRTDNYGYTF
TGTGCCAGCAGCCGGACAGACAACTATGGCTACACCTTC
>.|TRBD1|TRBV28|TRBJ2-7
CASRPQGAAYEQYF
TGTGCCAGCAGACCACAGGGGGCAGCCTACGAGCAGTACTTC
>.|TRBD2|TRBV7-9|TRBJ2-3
CASSQPTSGSLDTQYF
TGTGCCAGCAGCCAGCCGACTAGCGGGAGCTTAGATACGCAGTATTTT
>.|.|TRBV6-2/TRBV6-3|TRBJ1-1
CASSFHTISNTEAFF
TGTGCCAGCAGCTTTCACACTATATCGAACACTGAAGCTTTCTTT
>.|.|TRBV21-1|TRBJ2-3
CASSKGGAVSTDTQYF
TGTGCCAGCAGCAAAGGCGGAGCTGTTAGCACAGATACGCAGTATTTT
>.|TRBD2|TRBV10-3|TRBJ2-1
CAIREQGLAGVGEQFF
TGTGCCATCAGAGAACAGGGACTAGCGGGAGTGGGTGAGCAGTTCTTC
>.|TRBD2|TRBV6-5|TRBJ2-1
CASSPGLASDEQFF
TGTGCCAGCAGCCCGGGACTAGCGTCCGATGAGCAGTTCTTC
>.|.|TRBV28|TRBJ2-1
CASSLPLLYNEQFF
TGTGCCAGCAGTTTACCCCTTCTCTACAATGAGCAGTTCTTC
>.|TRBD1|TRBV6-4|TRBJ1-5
CASSTGDGQPQHF
TGTGCCAGCAGTACAGGGGATGGTCAGCCCCAGCATTTT
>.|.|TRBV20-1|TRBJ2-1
CSASTPPGRDEQFF
TGCAGTGCTAGTACCCCCCCGGGTCGCGATGAGCAGTTCTTC